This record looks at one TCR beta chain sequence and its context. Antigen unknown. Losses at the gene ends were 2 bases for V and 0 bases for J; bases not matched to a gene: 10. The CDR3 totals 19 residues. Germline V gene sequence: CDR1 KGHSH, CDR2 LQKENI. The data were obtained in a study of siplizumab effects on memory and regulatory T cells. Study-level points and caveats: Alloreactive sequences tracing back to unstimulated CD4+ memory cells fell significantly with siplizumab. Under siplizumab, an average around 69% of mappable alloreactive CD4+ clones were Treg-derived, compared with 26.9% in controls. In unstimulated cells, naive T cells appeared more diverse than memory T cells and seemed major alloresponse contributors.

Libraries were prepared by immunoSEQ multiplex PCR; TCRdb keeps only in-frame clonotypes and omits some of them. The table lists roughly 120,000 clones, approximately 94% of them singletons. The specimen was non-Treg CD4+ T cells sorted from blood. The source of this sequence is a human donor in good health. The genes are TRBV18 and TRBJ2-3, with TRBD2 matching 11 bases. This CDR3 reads CASSPSGLAEVYSTDTQYF. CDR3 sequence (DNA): TGTGCCAGCTCACCATCGGGACTAGCGGAAGTTTACAGCACAGATACGCAGTATTTT. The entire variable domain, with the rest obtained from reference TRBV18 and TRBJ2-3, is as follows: NAGVMQNPRHLVRRRGQEARLRCSPMKGHSHVYWYRQLPEEGLKFMVYLQKENIIDESGMPKERFSAEFPKEGPSILRIQQVVRGDSAAYFCASSPSGLAEVYSTDTQYFGPGTRLTVL.